What follows are 23 T cell receptor beta chains derived from one specimen sequenced in a study of T cell changes during pregnancy in multiple sclerosis. The data were produced by immunoSEQ multiplex PCR, yet TCRdb's version contains in-frame clones alone and is incomplete. Here the sample spans about 34,000 clones, about 90% being singletons. The material was CD8+ T cells from peripheral blood mononuclear cells, obtained in the third trimester of pregnancy. The source of these receptors is a female donor with multiple sclerosis, enrolled in a pregnancy study.

The rearrangement links TRBV4-3 to TRBJ2-1; 10 bases are shared with TRBD2. The CDR3 length is 15 residues. The germline CDR1 and CDR2 sequences are LGHNA and YSLEER. V lost 1 base to trimming and J lost 6 bases; unmatched junction nucleotides: 3. CDR3 DNA: TGCGCCAGCAGCCAAGGGACTAGCGGAATCAATGAGCAGTTCTTC. The encoded protein is CASSQGTSGINEQFF.

This chain uses TRBV9 with TRBJ1-2, with D possibly matching TRBD1 (6 bases). The CDR3 spans 13 residues. The germline V gene has CDR1 SGDLS and CDR2 YYNGEE. V lost 3 bases and J lost 4, with 10 bases in between. The CDR3 DNA is TGTGCCAGCAGCGACGGACAGATCTATGGCTACACCTTC. This sequence encodes CASSDGQIYGYTF.

The chain joins TRBV25-1 to TRBJ2-7; perhaps TRBD1 as D (7 bases). The CDR3 has 15 amino acids. The V gene's germline CDR1 is MGHDK and CDR2 SYGVNS. V was shortened by 5 bases and J by 2 bases, with 16 bases between the two germline ends. CDR3 residues: CASSPIRGVAYEQYF. The DNA for the CDR3 is TGTGCCAGCAGTCCCATCAGGGGGGTCGCCTACGAGCAGTACTTC.

The CDR3 spells CASSRDRGSGTPLHF. Here the CDR3 DNA reads TGTGCCAGCAGCCGGGACAGGGGATCCGGGACACCCCTCCACTTT. This chain links TRBV5-4 with TRBJ1-6; 10 bases line up with TRBD1. The V and J ends lost 4 bases and 11 bases, in that order; junction bases with no gene match: 9. Germline lookup yields CDR1 SGHNT and CDR2 YYREEE (reference sequence). The CDR3 is 15 residues long. The full variable domain, in which reference TRBV5-4 and TRBJ1-6 provide the parts outside the CDR3, is ETGVTQSPTHLIKTRGQQVTLRCSSQSGHNTVSWYQQALGQGPQFIFQYYREEENGRGNFPPRFSGLQFPNYSSELNVNALELDDSALYLCASSRDRGSGTPLHFGNGTRLTVT.

The rearrangement links TRBV7-9 to TRBJ2-5, with TRBD2 as a possible D gene (6 bases). V was trimmed by 5 bases and J by 4 bases, leaving 23 bases between them. This CDR3 is 17 amino acids long. The V gene's germline CDR1 is SEHNR and CDR2 FQNEAQ (reference sequence). CDR3 nucleotides: TGTGCCAGCAGCCCACGGACGGCGGGCGGGGATCCAGAGACCCAGTACTTC. This encodes CASSPRTAGGDPETQYF.

The V and J genes are TRBV5-5 and TRBJ2-7, with D unresolved. There are 15 residues in the CDR3. The germline CDR1 and CDR2 sequences are SGHKS and YYEKEE (reference sequence). Between the trimmed V and J ends, which lost 4 bases and 0 bases, there was a span of 14 bases. The CDR3: CASSQEAQSSYEQYF. Here the CDR3 DNA reads TGTGCCAGCAGCCAAGAGGCGCAGAGCTCCTACGAGCAGTACTTC.

This clone has more than one count but fewer than ten. The rearrangement uses TRBV7-9 and TRBJ1-5; 7 nucleotides line up with TRBD1. Per the germline V gene, CDR1 is SEHNR and CDR2 is FQNEAQ (reference sequence). Trimming at V came to 1 base and at J to 13 bases, leaving 4 bases not matched to a gene. CDR3 length: 12 residues. This CDR3 reads CASSLEQGGQHF. DNA of the CDR3: TGTGCCAGCAGCTTAGAGCAGGGGGGTCAGCATTTT.

A single count supports this clone. The chain uses TRBV4-3 and TRBJ1-2; 7 bases match TRBD1. The CDR3 length is 14 residues. Germline values: CDR1 LGHNA, CDR2 YSLEER. Trimming removed 5 bases from V and 0 bases from J; junction bases left unmatched: 3. CDR3: CASSSGQANYGYTF. Written as DNA, the CDR3 is TGCGCCAGCAGCTCCGGACAGGCTAACTATGGCTACACCTTC.

The rearrangement links TRBV10-3 to TRBJ1-1; 7 bases agree with TRBD1. Per the germline V gene, CDR1 is ENHRY and CDR2 is SYGVKD. The CDR3 spans 15 residues. V shed 0 bases and J 3 bases; nucleotides not matched to a gene: 4. The CDR3 is CAISESGGADTEAFF. The CDR3 DNA is TGTGCCATCAGTGAGTCAGGGGGCGCGGACACTGAAGCTTTCTTT.

The chain links TRBV6-1 to TRBJ2-3; D unresolved. The CDR3 contains 12 residues. Germline-derived CDR1 and CDR2 are MNHNS and SASEGT. V shed 7 bases and J shed 2 bases, with 7 bases lying between them. In nucleotides, the CDR3 is TGTGCCAGCATTCAGAACACAGATACGCAGTATTTT. Translating it yields CASIQNTDTQYF.

CDR3 loop: CASSIGENTEAFF. Written as DNA, the CDR3 is TGCGCCAGCAGTATCGGGGAGAACACTGAAGCTTTCTTT. J is TRBJ1-1 and V is TRBV4-1, with D unresolved. Trimming left V 6 bases short and J 1 base short, with 9 bases between. The CDR3 extends over 13 amino acids. CDR1 MGHRA and CDR2 YSYEKL come from the germline V gene.

The V and J genes are TRBV27 and TRBJ2-1, with 13 bases identical to TRBD2. The CDR3 is 15 residues long. The J segment lost 4 bases and the V segment lost 8 bases, leaving 5 bases of the junction unmatched. The germline V gene encodes CDR1 MNHEY and CDR2 SMNVEV (reference sequence). The CDR3 is CASGETSGGYNEQFF. The CDR3 nucleotides are TGTGCCAGCGGGGAGACTAGCGGGGGGTACAATGAGCAGTTCTTC.

The V and J genes are TRBV5-6 and TRBJ1-1; 7 bases are a match to TRBD1. The CDR3 extends over 14 amino acids. CDR1 is SGHDT and CDR2 is YYEEEE in the germline V gene. V shed 2 bases and J 5 bases; nucleotides not matched to a gene: 6. The CDR3 sequence: CASSFGTEETEAFF. The CDR3 DNA reads TGTGCCAGCAGCTTTGGGACAGAAGAAACTGAAGCTTTCTTT.

The V call is TRBV19, the J call TRBJ2-7; 9 bases match TRBD1. Looked up from germline, CDR1 is LNHDA and CDR2 is SQIVND (reference sequence). The CDR3 sequence is 14 residues long. V trimming: 7 bases; J trimming: 0 bases; junction bases outside the gene matches: 4. CDR3 sequence reads: CASMGQGSSYEQYF. The DNA for the CDR3 is TGTGCCAGTATGGGACAGGGTAGCTCCTACGAGCAGTACTTC. Drawing the rest from reference TRBV19 and TRBJ2-7, the complete variable domain is DGGITQSPKYLFRKEGQNVTLSCEQNLNHDAMYWYRQDPGQGLRLIYYSQIVNDFQKGDIAEGYSVSREKKESFPLTVTSAQKNPTAFYLCASMGQGSSYEQYFGPGTRLTVT.

The chain is built from TRBV19 and TRBJ2-2, with D tentatively TRBD2 (6 bases). CDR3 length: 17 residues. Germline CDR1 is LNHDA and CDR2 is SQIVND (reference sequence). The ends were cut back, 4 bases at V and 6 bases at J, with 21 bases in the middle. The CDR3 nucleotides are TGTGCCAGTAGTAGGGGGACTCAACAATCCGTCGCCGGGGAGCTGTTTTTT. Amino acid sequence: CASSRGTQQSVAGELFF. The full variable domain, rest sourced from reference TRBV19 and TRBJ2-2, is DGGITQSPKYLFRKEGQNVTLSCEQNLNHDAMYWYRQDPGQGLRLIYYSQIVNDFQKGDIAEGYSVSREKKESFPLTVTSAQKNPTAFYLCASSRGTQQSVAGELFFGEGSRLTVL.

The genes are TRBV7-9 and TRBJ2-7, with D unclear. CDR1 is SEHNR and CDR2 is FQNEAQ in the germline V gene (reference sequence). V lost 4 bases to trimming and J lost 3 bases, with 10 bases between them. This CDR3 has 13 residues. CDR3 region: CASSSPSRYEQYF. The CDR3 DNA reads TGTGCCAGCAGCTCCCCGAGTCGCTACGAGCAGTACTTC. Variable domain in full (rest from reference TRBV7-9 and TRBJ2-7): DTGVSQNPRHKITKRGQNVTFRCDPISEHNRLYWYRQTLGQGPEFLTYFQNEAQLEKSRLLSDRFSAERPKGSFSTLEIQRTEQGDSAMYLCASSSPSRYEQYFGPGTRLTVT.

The chain uses TRBV27 and TRBJ2-7; 8 nucleotides match TRBD2. The V gene's germline CDR1 is MNHEY and CDR2 SMNVEV (reference sequence). This CDR3 comprises 15 residues. The junction had 12 bases not matched to a gene; V was cut back by 6 bases and J by 5 bases. CDR3 protein: CASRPYGGVVDEQYF. The CDR3 DNA is TGTGCCAGCAGGCCCTACGGGGGGGTGGTCGACGAGCAGTACTTC.

V gene TRBV7-2 combines with J gene TRBJ2-3; D may be TRBD2 (7 bases). Trimming pared 5 bases from V and 1 base from J, leaving 16 bases between. The CDR3 has 16 amino acids. Per germline, CDR1 SGHTA and CDR2 FQGNSA. The CDR3 DNA reads TGTGCCAGCAGCCCAGGACAGCGGGGAGGCACAGATACGCAGTATTTT. Its protein product is CASSPGQRGGTDTQYF.

This rearrangement joins TRBV4-2 to TRBJ1-2; D possibly corresponds to TRBD1 (6 bases). The germline V gene has CDR1 LGHNA and CDR2 YNFKEQ. V was pared by 0 bases and J by 4 bases, with 15 bases between. The CDR3 contains 16 residues. In nucleotides, the CDR3 is TGTGCCAGCAGCCAAGATGATCTACAGGGTGGCTATGGCTACACCTTC. It encodes CASSQDDLQGGYGYTF.

This chain joins TRBV28 and TRBJ2-5; 7 nucleotides line up with TRBD2. Losses at the gene ends were 7 bases for V and 2 bases for J; bases not matched to a gene: 7. The CDR3 is 14 residues long. Germline CDR1 MDHEN, CDR2 SYDVKM. In nucleotides, the CDR3 is TGTGCCAGCACCTTTGGGGGAGGGCAAGAGACCCAGTACTTC. Its protein is CASTFGGGQETQYF.

The chain combines TRBV12-5 with TRBJ1-2, with a possible D match to TRBD1 (5 bases). Looked up from germline, CDR1 is LGHNT and CDR2 is FRNRAP. V lost 5 bases, J lost 2 bases, and 15 bases lay in between. This CDR3 comprises 15 residues. CDR3 loop: CASGHPLGGNYGYTF. The DNA for the CDR3 is TGTGCTAGTGGTCATCCCCTCGGGGGGAACTATGGCTACACCTTC.

The chain links TRBV19 to TRBJ2-3; D gene ambiguous. CDR3 length: 13 amino acids. Germline CDR1 and CDR2: LNHDA and SQIVND (reference sequence). Trimming cost V 4 bases and J 5 bases, with 10 bases left between them. The CDR3 DNA is TGTGCCAGTAGTAGCCTGACTGGAGATACGCAGTATTTT. The encoded protein is CASSSLTGDTQYF. Full variable domain (rest looked up from reference TRBV19 and TRBJ2-3): DGGITQSPKYLFRKEGQNVTLSCEQNLNHDAMYWYRQDPGQGLRLIYYSQIVNDFQKGDIAEGYSVSREKKESFPLTVTSAQKNPTAFYLCASSSLTGDTQYFGPGTRLTVL.

The V gene is TRBV5-5, the J gene TRBJ1-3; D remains ambiguous. The germline V and J ends were trimmed by 6 bases and 4 bases, with 17 bases remaining between them. Germline values: CDR1 SGHKS, CDR2 YYEKEE (reference sequence). The CDR3 contains 15 residues. The CDR3 DNA reads as TGTGCCAGCACCCACCAAATCGCGGGGGGAAACACCATATATTTT. It encodes CASTHQIAGGNTIYF.